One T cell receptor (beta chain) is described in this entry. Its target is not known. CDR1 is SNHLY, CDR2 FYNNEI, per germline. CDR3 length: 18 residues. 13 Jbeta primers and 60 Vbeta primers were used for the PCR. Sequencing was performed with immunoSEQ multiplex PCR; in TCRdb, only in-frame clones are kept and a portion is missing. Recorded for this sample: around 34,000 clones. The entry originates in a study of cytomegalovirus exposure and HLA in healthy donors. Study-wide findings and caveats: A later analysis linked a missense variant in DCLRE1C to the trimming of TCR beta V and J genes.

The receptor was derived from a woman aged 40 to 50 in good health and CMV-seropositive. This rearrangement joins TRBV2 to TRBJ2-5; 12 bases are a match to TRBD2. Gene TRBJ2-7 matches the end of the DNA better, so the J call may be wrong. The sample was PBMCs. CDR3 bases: TGTGCCACCCTCCGGGACAGGGACCCGGGACTAGCGGGCTACGAGCAGTACTTC. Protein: CATLRDRDPGLAGYEQYF.